This paragraph covers one T cell receptor (beta chain) sequence. The time point is: blood 2 weeks post-SBRT. Treatment here: 15 Gy SBRT to primary tumor, nephrectomy 4 weeks later. Blood was sampled at baseline, 2 weeks and 4 weeks after SBRT. The sample is drawn from a study of radiation and T cells in renal cell carcinoma. Study as a whole: Nephrectomy followed 15 Gy stereotactic body radiation by 4 weeks.

Using immunoSEQ multiplex PCR, the repertoire was profiled, and TCRdb retains in-frame clones only, with some absent. Among fewer than 90,000 clones, around 86% were seen once, and the ten largest hold about 23%. CDR1 and CDR2 from the germline V gene are KGHSH and LQKENI. This CDR3 comprises 15 residues. Trimming took 2 bases from V and 4 from J; bases not matched to a gene: 1. Sample: blood, taken from a patient whose treatment included radiotherapy and nephrectomy. This clonotype originated in a woman between 45 and 65 years old with renal cell carcinoma. V and J are TRBV18 and TRBJ2-1; 11 nucleotides align to TRBD2. The CDR3 reads CASSPRLAGYNEQFF. Here the CDR3 DNA reads TGTGCCAGCTCACCAAGACTAGCGGGATACAATGAGCAGTTCTTC.